The following is a TCR beta chain sequence with its context. The data belong to a study of blood T cell repertoires in COVID-19. Study-level information: PBMCs, B-cell-depleted T cells, or T cells were the source of the cDNA or gDNA that made up the material.

The assay was immunoSEQ multiplex PCR, and TCRdb's table has in-frame clones only and misses some. The sample shows about 180,000 clones, approximately 85% of them seen only once. This CDR3 is built from 16 residues. Germline V lookup: CDR1 MDHEN, CDR2 SYDVKM. The J segment lost 0 bases and the V segment lost 3 bases, leaving 2 bases of the junction unmatched. Donors in Cohort 3 who had recovered were those with two negative PCRs, healthcare professional clearance, or resolution of their symptoms. This receptor was taken from a woman in her twenties or thirties who had recovered from COVID-19. The chain combines TRBV28 with TRBJ2-6; 7 positions match TRBD1. Sequencing input: PBMCs or T cells enriched from blood (not recorded which). Here the CDR3 reads CASSLDRPSGANVLTF. The DNA for the CDR3 is TGTGCCAGCAGTTTGGACAGGCCCTCTGGGGCCAACGTCCTGACTTTC.